Listed here are 21 T cell receptor beta chains from one sample, sequenced in a study of early T cells in non-severe SARS-CoV-2 infection. TCRdb reprocessed the 5' RACE reads with MiXCR, giving one entry per CDR3 protein. The table lists tens of thousands of distinct CDR3 sequences, 4% of them singletons. Sequenced input: whole blood. The receptors stem from an adult who was a healthcare worker with PCR-confirmed SARS-CoV-2 infection or an uninfected control (not recorded which).

Ten or more counts support this clonotype. The chain recombines TRBV30 with TRBJ2-1; D tentatively reads TRBD1 or TRBD2 (6 bases each). CDR1 GTSNPN and CDR2 SVGIG come from the germline V gene (reference sequence). This CDR3 comprises 13 residues. V lost 0 bases and J 11 bases, leaving 14 bases between the germline ends. CDR3 sequence reads: CAWSVQGGPKQFF. CDR3 coding DNA: TGTGCCTGGAGTGTACAAGGGGGGCCCAAGCAGTTCTTC.

This clonotype was picked up many times. V usage is TRBV4-1 and J usage is TRBJ1-2; D uncertain. Germline V gene sequence: CDR1 MGHRA, CDR2 YSYEKL. The CDR3 is made up of 15 amino acids. V lost 0 bases and J 3 bases, leaving 11 bases between the germline ends. The CDR3 DNA follows: TGCGCCAGCAGCCAAGATCCAGTTGAGGACTATGGCTACACCTTC. This codes for CASSQDPVEDYGYTF.

This clonotype was recorded at least ten times. The CDR3 reads CSARAGAGYQETQYF. The DNA for the CDR3 is TGCAGTGCTAGGGCAGGGGCGGGGTACCAAGAGACCCAGTACTTC. This chain uses TRBV20-1 with TRBJ2-5; the D gene could be TRBD1 or TRBD2 (6 bases each). There are 15 residues in the CDR3. V lost 3 bases to trimming and J lost 0 bases, with 14 bases between them. Germline CDR1 and CDR2: DFQATT and SNEGSKA (reference sequence).

With regard to this clonotype: Since a much larger clone is just one base distant, this may be a read error. The chain joins TRBV29-1 to TRBJ1-3, with a weak D call TRBD1 (6 bases). CDR1 SQVTM and CDR2 ANQGSEA come from the germline V gene. Trimming removed 0 bases from V and 10 bases from J, with 10 bases in between. The CDR3 consists of 12 residues. CDR3 bases: TGCAGCGTTGAAGAGGAGGGGACAACCATATATTTT. This translates into CSVEEEGTTIYF.

This clonotype was seen repeatedly, ten times or more. V usage is TRBV11-3 and J usage is TRBJ2-5; D unresolved. CDR1 is SGHNT and CDR2 is YENEEA in the germline V gene. CDR3 length: 14 amino acids. The V end lost 5 bases, the J end lost 5 bases, and 15 bases lay between the germline ends. Here the CDR3 DNA reads TGTGCCAGCAGCCAACGTGGTGGACGGGAGACCCAGTACTTC. Translating it yields CASSQRGGRETQYF.

The gene calls are TRBV25-1 and TRBJ2-3, with 8 positions matching TRBD1. V dropped 8 bases and J dropped 3; count of bases not matched to a gene: 7. Germline loops: CDR1 MGHDK, CDR2 SYGVNS. The CDR3 has 14 amino acids. The CDR3 nucleotides are TGTGCCAGCGGACAGGGTACCTCAACAGATACGCAGTATTTT. Translated, it gives CASGQGTSTDTQYF.

This clonotype was seen at least ten times. The chain joins TRBV7-6 to TRBJ2-7, with 7 bases identical to TRBD1. Per the germline V gene, CDR1 is SGHVS and CDR2 is FNYEAQ. V was clipped by 5 bases and J by 0 bases; unmatched bases: 4. The CDR3 is 14 amino acids. CDR3 bases: TGTGCCAGCAGCCAAAGGGACAGCTCCTACGAGCAGTACTTC. Translated: CASSQRDSSYEQYF.

This clonotype was observed many times. The V and J genes are TRBV5-1 and TRBJ1-2, with unresolved D. The CDR3 runs to 15 residues. V lost 2 bases to trimming and J lost 3 bases, with 14 bases between them. Germline V gene lookup returns CDR1 SGHRS and CDR2 YFSETQ. The CDR3 DNA reads as TGCGCCAGCAGCTTTGGGCGGGAAAGGGACTATGGCTACACCTTC. This translates into CASSFGRERDYGYTF.

This clonotype was counted a few times. The V and J genes are TRBV18 and TRBJ2-5; D possibly matches TRBD1 or TRBD2 (5 bases each). CDR1 is KGHSH and CDR2 is LQKENI in the germline V gene. This CDR3 is built from 15 residues. Trimming left V 5 bases short and J 4 bases short, with 17 bases between. The CDR3 is CASSTQGEASETQYF. The CDR3 bases are TGTGCCAGCTCAACCCAGGGAGAGGCTTCAGAGACCCAGTACTTC.

In this sample, this clonotype turned up a few times. The rearrangement uses TRBV21-1 and TRBJ2-3. TRBV21-1 is a listed pseudogene. The CDR3 consists of 14 residues. The CDR3 spells CASSRKSFTDTQYF. In DNA form, the CDR3 reads TGTGCCAGCAGCAGAAAATCTTTCACAGATACGCAGTATTTT.

This clonotype was detected many times. The CDR3 bases are TGTGCCAGCAGTGAAGCGCGGGGACAGTATAATTCACCCCTCCACTTT. The encoded protein is CASSEARGQYNSPLHF. The chain carries TRBV6-1 and TRBJ1-6; 7 nucleotides match TRBD1. Trimming at V came to 0 bases and at J to 4 bases, leaving 3 bases not matched to a gene. Germline assignment: CDR1 MNHNS and CDR2 SASEGT. The CDR3 covers 16 residues.

There are many counts of this clonotype. One junction end does not reproduce the germline sequence, and a read error may be involved. This chain connects TRBV6-1 to TRBJ1-6, with 9 bases lining up with TRBD1. The CDR3 is 13 residues long. Germline V lookup: CDR1 MNHNS, CDR2 SASEGT. Here the CDR3 reads CASSRDRASPLHF. The DNA for the CDR3 is TGTGCCAGCAGCCGGGACAGGGCCTCACCCCTCCATTTT.

This clonotype was recorded at least ten times. V usage is TRBV12-3 or TRBV12-4 and J usage is TRBJ2-3; TRBD1 agrees at 10 bases. Trimming removed 8 bases from V and 7 bases from J; junction bases left unmatched: 3. The CDR3 spans 12 residues. In nucleotides, the CDR3 is TGTGCCAGCGGACAGGGGGAAAATACGCAGTATTTT. Its protein is CASGQGENTQYF.

This clonotype was counted ten times or more. The chain recombines TRBV3-1 with TRBJ2-7; D is perhaps TRBD1 or TRBD2 (6 bases each). This CDR3 has 12 residues. Trimming pared 4 bases from V and 4 bases from J, leaving 8 bases between. Germline CDR1 reads LGHDT; CDR2 reads YNNKEL (reference sequence). CDR3 sequence reads: CASSRGGYEQYF. The CDR3 region has the DNA TGTGCCAGCAGCCGAGGGGGGTACGAGCAGTACTTC.

At least ten counts were recorded for this clonotype. V gene TRBV7-9 combines with J gene TRBJ2-7, with D maybe TRBD2 (6 bases). This CDR3 comprises 14 residues. V lost 1 base and J lost 6, with 13 bases in between. Per the germline V gene, CDR1 is SEHNR and CDR2 is FQNEAQ (reference sequence). DNA of the CDR3: TGTGCCAGCAGCTTAGGCGTTACGGGAGTCGAGCAGTACTTC. The encoded protein is CASSLGVTGVEQYF.

This clonotype came up many times. This chain links TRBV7-9 with TRBJ2-7; a possible D gene is TRBD2 (5 bases). The CDR3 runs 15 residues. The V gene lost 5 bases and the J gene lost 6 bases, with 20 bases spanning the gap. CDR1 SEHNR and CDR2 FQNEAQ come from the germline V gene (reference sequence). The CDR3 spells CASSHQSGTRREQYF. The CDR3 DNA reads as TGTGCCAGCAGCCACCAGAGCGGAACGCGGCGCGAGCAGTACTTC.

This clonotype was detected many times. This chain uses TRBV20-1 with TRBJ2-7; no clear D. Germline loops: CDR1 DFQATT, CDR2 SNEGSKA (reference sequence). The ends were cut back, 6 bases at V and 1 base at J, with 13 bases in the middle. The CDR3 contains 13 residues. The CDR3 DNA follows: TGCAGTGCGCCCGCAACCGCTTCCTACGAGCAGTACTTC. Translating gives CSAPATASYEQYF.

This clonotype was seen at least ten times. This rearrangement joins TRBV7-2 to TRBJ2-6, with 7 bases fitting TRBD1. The V segment lost 5 bases and the J segment 0 bases; nucleotides outside the gene matches: 7. The CDR3 is 17 amino acids. Per the germline V gene, CDR1 is SGHTA and CDR2 is FQGNSA. CDR3 in DNA: TGTGCCAGCAGCCCAGGGGGTAGGGTCTCTGGGGCCAACGTCCTGACTTTC. As protein: CASSPGGRVSGANVLTF.

This clonotype was recorded many times. The V and J genes are TRBV3-1 and TRBJ2-1; D ambiguous. The CDR3 consists of 17 residues. From germline, CDR1 is LGHDT and CDR2 YNNKEL (reference sequence). V was cut by 1 base and J by 0 bases, with 13 bases left in between. CDR3: CASSQAVPPSSYNEQFF. In DNA, the CDR3 is TGTGCCAGCAGCCAAGCGGTCCCCCCCAGCTCCTACAATGAGCAGTTCTTC.

For this clonotype: Possible read error: a much larger clone is one base away. The chain links TRBV2 to TRBJ1-2; the D is unclear. V dropped 6 bases and J dropped 8 bases, with 10 bases sitting between them. The germline V gene encodes CDR1 SNHLY and CDR2 FYNNEI. CDR3 length equals 11 residues. In DNA, the CDR3 is TGTGCCAGCAGCCCAGGTAGGGGCTACACCTTC. Its protein product is CASSPGRGYTF.

V and J are TRBV7-8 and TRBJ1-2; 8 nucleotides match TRBD1. The CDR3 is 15 amino acids. Germline-derived CDR1 and CDR2 are SGHVS and FQNEAQ. V was clipped by 4 bases and J by 0 bases; unmatched bases: 4. CDR3 region: CASSSGQAANYGYTF. In DNA, the CDR3 is TGTGCCAGCAGCTCGGGACAGGCAGCTAACTATGGCTACACCTTC.